The rows below give T cell receptor beta chains drawn from one sample of a study of spatial heterogeneity in lung cancer. TCRdb fed the 5' RACE reads into MiXCR, producing one record per CDR3 protein. The sample records over 8,500 distinct CDR3 sequences, around 15% being singletons. This specimen was lung tumor tissue, taken at surgery. These receptors came from a male donor with early-stage non-small cell lung cancer. Both conserved end residues are part of each CDR3. Each record gives: D gene, J gene, V gene, clone size, CDR3 DNA, CDR3 protein. D genes are given only for firm matches. Clone size is shown for a subset of rows, as once, few, many or a class of expanded clone.

d_gene: TRBD2
j_gene: TRBJ2-5
v_gene: TRBV6-2/TRBV6-3
abundance: many
CDR3nt: TGTGCCAGCAGAACAGGGACTAGCTGGAGTTACGATCAGACCCAGTACTTC
CDR3aa: CASRTGTSWSYDQTQYF

d_gene: TRBD2
j_gene: TRBJ2-4
v_gene: TRBV20-1
abundance: many
CDR3nt: TGCAGTGCTAGCGGGACTAGCGGGAGCTCCAAAAACATTCAGTACTTC
CDR3aa: CSASGTSGSSKNIQYF

d_gene: TRBD2
j_gene: TRBJ2-7
v_gene: TRBV20-1
abundance: many
CDR3nt: TGCAGTGCTAGGCGGGAGGGGTACGAGCAGTACTTC
CDR3aa: CSARREGYEQYF

d_gene: TRBD1
j_gene: TRBJ2-6
v_gene: TRBV11-2
abundance: many
CDR3nt: TGTGCCAGCAGTTCGCGAAGGGACAGCTTCTCTGGGGCCAACGTCCTGACTTTC
CDR3aa: CASSSRRDSFSGANVLTF

d_gene: -
j_gene: TRBJ2-3
v_gene: TRBV9
abundance: -
CDR3nt: TGTGCCAGCAGCGTAGTTATAAGTGGAACAGATACGCAGTATTTT
CDR3aa: CASSVVISGTDTQYF

d_gene: -
j_gene: TRBJ1-2
v_gene: TRBV29-1
abundance: many
CDR3nt: TGCAGCGTTGAAGGTGGCGGGGCAGCGAACTATGGCTACACCTTC
CDR3aa: CSVEGGGAANYGYTF

d_gene: TRBD2
j_gene: TRBJ2-7
v_gene: TRBV7-2
abundance: many
CDR3nt: TGTGCCAGCAGCCCCAAAGCGGGGGACTACGAGCAGTACTTC
CDR3aa: CASSPKAGDYEQYF

d_gene: TRBD2
j_gene: TRBJ2-1
v_gene: TRBV12-3/TRBV12-4
abundance: many
CDR3nt: TGTGCCAGCAGTCCCGGGACTATCTACAATGAGCAGTTCTTC
CDR3aa: CASSPGTIYNEQFF

d_gene: TRBD1
j_gene: TRBJ1-6
v_gene: TRBV12-3/TRBV12-4
abundance: -
CDR3nt: TGTGCCAGCAGTCCTGGGACAGGGCTTTCACCCCTCCACTTT
CDR3aa: CASSPGTGLSPLHF

d_gene: -
j_gene: TRBJ1-2
v_gene: TRBV2
abundance: many
CDR3nt: TGTGCCAGCATTGGAACCACAAGGTTCTATGGCTACACCTTC
CDR3aa: CASIGTTRFYGYTF

d_gene: TRBD2
j_gene: TRBJ2-1
v_gene: TRBV11-2
abundance: many
CDR3nt: TGTGCCAGCAGCTTAAGTACTAGCGGAGAACAGTTCTTC
CDR3aa: CASSLSTSGEQFF

d_gene: TRBD1
j_gene: TRBJ1-2
v_gene: TRBV4-3
abundance: many
CDR3nt: TGCGCCAGCAGCCCAGGACAGGGGGCACCCGATGGCTACACCTTC
CDR3aa: CASSPGQGAPDGYTF

d_gene: TRBD2
j_gene: TRBJ2-1
v_gene: TRBV4-1
abundance: many
CDR3nt: TGCGCCAGCAGCCAAGGGAGCGGGATTGATCCTGAGCAGTTCTTC
CDR3aa: CASSQGSGIDPEQFF

d_gene: -
j_gene: TRBJ1-1
v_gene: TRBV11-2
abundance: -
CDR3nt: TGTGCCAGCAGCTTCCGGGGGCCCCCGATCGCTGAAGCTTTCTTT
CDR3aa: CASSFRGPPIAEAFF

d_gene: TRBD2
j_gene: TRBJ2-3
v_gene: TRBV5-1
abundance: many
CDR3nt: TGCGCCAGCAGCTACTTAGCGGGAGGGCCGTCAGATACGCAGTATTTT
CDR3aa: CASSYLAGGPSDTQYF

d_gene: -
j_gene: TRBJ2-7
v_gene: TRBV5-5
abundance: -
CDR3nt: TGTGCCAGCAGCTTGCGGTCGCAGGGCGAGCAGTACTTC
CDR3aa: CASSLRSQGEQYF

d_gene: TRBD2
j_gene: TRBJ2-6
v_gene: TRBV11-3
abundance: many
CDR3nt: TGTGCCAGCAGCCTCTCGGGGACTAGCGGGAGCGGTGGGGCCAACGTCCTGACTTTC
CDR3aa: CASSLSGTSGSGGANVLTF

d_gene: -
j_gene: TRBJ2-6
v_gene: TRBV6-5
abundance: many
CDR3nt: TGTGCCAGCAGTCCAGAGAGCCCTGGGGCCAACGTCCTGACTTTC
CDR3aa: CASSPESPGANVLTF

d_gene: TRBD2
j_gene: TRBJ2-7
v_gene: TRBV9
abundance: many
CDR3nt: TGTGCCAGCAGCGCCGGGGCCGGACTAGCTTACGAGCAGTACTTC
CDR3aa: CASSAGAGLAYEQYF

d_gene: TRBD2
j_gene: TRBJ2-6
v_gene: TRBV9
abundance: medium-sized
CDR3nt: TGTGCCAGCAGCGGGGAGGGGTTGGTCGGGGCCAACGTCCTGACTTTC
CDR3aa: CASSGEGLVGANVLTF

d_gene: TRBD2
j_gene: TRBJ2-7
v_gene: TRBV9
abundance: medium-sized
CDR3nt: TGTGCCAGCAGCGTAGGAATAACGGGAGGGAGCTCCTACGAGCAGTACTTC
CDR3aa: CASSVGITGGSSYEQYF

d_gene: TRBD2
j_gene: TRBJ2-7
v_gene: TRBV9
abundance: medium-sized
CDR3nt: TGTGCCAGCAGCCCCGGGACTAGCTCCTACGAGCAGTACTTC
CDR3aa: CASSPGTSSYEQYF

d_gene: TRBD2
j_gene: TRBJ2-5
v_gene: TRBV2
abundance: many
CDR3nt: TGTGCCAGCAGTCCCGGGACTAGCTGGACGGTGACCCAGTACTTC
CDR3aa: CASSPGTSWTVTQYF

d_gene: -
j_gene: TRBJ2-1
v_gene: TRBV6-1
abundance: many
CDR3nt: TGTGCCAGCAGTGAAGGATGGAGTGAGCAGTTCTTC
CDR3aa: CASSEGWSEQFF

d_gene: -
j_gene: TRBJ2-5
v_gene: TRBV20-1
abundance: large
CDR3nt: TGCAGTGCTACACGCGAGACCCAGTACTTC
CDR3aa: CSATRETQYF

d_gene: -
j_gene: TRBJ2-5
v_gene: TRBV12-3/TRBV12-4
abundance: many
CDR3nt: TGTGCCAGCAGCCCCACCACCAATCTCCAAGAGACCCAGTACTTC
CDR3aa: CASSPTTNLQETQYF

d_gene: -
j_gene: TRBJ1-2
v_gene: TRBV6-1
abundance: many
CDR3nt: TGTGCCAGCCATCCGGGGCTTAACTATGGCTACACCTTC
CDR3aa: CASHPGLNYGYTF

d_gene: TRBD1
j_gene: TRBJ2-5
v_gene: TRBV6-6
abundance: many
CDR3nt: TGTGCCAGCAGCTCTGCCGGGACAGACGTATTTCCGTACTTC
CDR3aa: CASSSAGTDVFPYF

d_gene: TRBD2
j_gene: TRBJ2-7
v_gene: TRBV11-2
abundance: many
CDR3nt: TGTGCCAGCAGCTTAGCCCCGGCTTCTAGCGGGAGCTCCTACGAGCAGTACTTC
CDR3aa: CASSLAPASSGSSYEQYF

d_gene: TRBD2
j_gene: TRBJ2-2
v_gene: TRBV12-3/TRBV12-4
abundance: many
CDR3nt: TGTGCCAGCAGTCCGGGTGGCGGGAGCGTCGGCACCGGGGAGCTGTTTTTT
CDR3aa: CASSPGGGSVGTGELFF

d_gene: -
j_gene: TRBJ1-5
v_gene: TRBV12-3/TRBV12-4
abundance: medium-sized
CDR3nt: TGTGCCAGCAGAGAGGGGCTAAATCAGCCCCAGCATTTT
CDR3aa: CASREGLNQPQHF

d_gene: -
j_gene: TRBJ2-7
v_gene: TRBV5-1
abundance: many
CDR3nt: TGCGCCAGCAAATTGAGGGACACCCTCTACGAGCAGTACTTC
CDR3aa: CASKLRDTLYEQYF

d_gene: -
j_gene: TRBJ2-7
v_gene: TRBV18
abundance: -
CDR3nt: TGTGCCAGCTCACCTGGGACGGATACCTACGAGCAGTACTTC
CDR3aa: CASSPGTDTYEQYF

d_gene: TRBD1
j_gene: TRBJ1-5
v_gene: TRBV5-6
abundance: many
CDR3nt: TGTGCCAGCAGCTCGCAAAACAGGGGGCGCAATCAGCCCCAGCATTTT
CDR3aa: CASSSQNRGRNQPQHF

d_gene: -
j_gene: TRBJ1-1
v_gene: TRBV20-1
abundance: many
CDR3nt: TGCAGTGCCTCGACAGGAAGGACTGAAGCTTTCTTT
CDR3aa: CSASTGRTEAFF

d_gene: TRBD2
j_gene: TRBJ2-3
v_gene: TRBV7-2
abundance: many
CDR3nt: TGTGCCAGCAGGAAACTAGCGGGAGGTGGAGATACGCAGTATTTT
CDR3aa: CASRKLAGGGDTQYF

d_gene: -
j_gene: TRBJ1-1
v_gene: TRBV30
abundance: many
CDR3nt: TGTGCCTGGAGCCTGGGGGGATCGAACACTGAAGCTTTCTTT
CDR3aa: CAWSLGGSNTEAFF

d_gene: -
j_gene: TRBJ1-1
v_gene: TRBV5-1
abundance: once
CDR3nt: TGCGCCAGCAGGTCGGGAGGCATCGTGGGCACTGAAGCTTTCTTT
CDR3aa: CASRSGGIVGTEAFF

d_gene: -
j_gene: TRBJ2-2
v_gene: TRBV28
abundance: many
CDR3nt: TGTGCCATGCGGAGTTACACCGGGGAGCTGTTTTTT
CDR3aa: CAMRSYTGELFF

d_gene: TRBD1
j_gene: TRBJ1-1
v_gene: TRBV6-2/TRBV6-3
abundance: -
CDR3nt: TGTGCCAGCAGTCTTGGACAGGGGAGCACTGAAGCTTTCTTT
CDR3aa: CASSLGQGSTEAFF

d_gene: TRBD2
j_gene: TRBJ2-3
v_gene: TRBV20-1
abundance: many
CDR3nt: TGCAGTGCTAGAGATTTCGCGGGGGGGAACACAGATACGCAGTATTTT
CDR3aa: CSARDFAGGNTDTQYF

d_gene: TRBD2
j_gene: TRBJ2-7
v_gene: TRBV6-1
abundance: many
CDR3nt: TGTGCCAGCAGAATTAGCGGGGTCAGCTCCTACGAGCAGTACTTC
CDR3aa: CASRISGVSSYEQYF